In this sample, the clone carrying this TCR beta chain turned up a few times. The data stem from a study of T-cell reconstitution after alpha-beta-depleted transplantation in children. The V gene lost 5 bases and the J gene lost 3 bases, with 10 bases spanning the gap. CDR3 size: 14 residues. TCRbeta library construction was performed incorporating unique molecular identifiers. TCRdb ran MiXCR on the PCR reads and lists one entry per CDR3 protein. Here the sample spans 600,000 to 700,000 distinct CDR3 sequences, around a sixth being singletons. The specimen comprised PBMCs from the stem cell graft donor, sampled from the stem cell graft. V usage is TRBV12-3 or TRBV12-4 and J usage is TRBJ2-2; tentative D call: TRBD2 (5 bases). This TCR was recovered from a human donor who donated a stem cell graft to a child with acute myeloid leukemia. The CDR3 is CASSEGLHTGELFF. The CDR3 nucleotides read TGTGCCAGCAGTGAAGGACTCCACACCGGGGAGCTGTTTTTT.